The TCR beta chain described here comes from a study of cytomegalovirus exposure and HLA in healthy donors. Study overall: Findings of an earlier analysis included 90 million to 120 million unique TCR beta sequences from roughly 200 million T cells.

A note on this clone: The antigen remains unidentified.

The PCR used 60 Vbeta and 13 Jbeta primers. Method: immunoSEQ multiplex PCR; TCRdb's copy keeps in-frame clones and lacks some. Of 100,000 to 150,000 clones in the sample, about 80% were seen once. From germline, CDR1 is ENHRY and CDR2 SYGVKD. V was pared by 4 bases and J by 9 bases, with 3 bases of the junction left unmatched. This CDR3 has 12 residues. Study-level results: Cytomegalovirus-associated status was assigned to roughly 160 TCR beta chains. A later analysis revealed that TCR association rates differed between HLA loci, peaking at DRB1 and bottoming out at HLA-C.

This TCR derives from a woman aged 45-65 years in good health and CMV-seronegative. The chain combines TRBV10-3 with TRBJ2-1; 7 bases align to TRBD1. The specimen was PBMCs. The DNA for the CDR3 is TGTGCCATCAGTGGATACAGGGGTGAGCAGTTCTTC. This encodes CAISGYRGEQFF.